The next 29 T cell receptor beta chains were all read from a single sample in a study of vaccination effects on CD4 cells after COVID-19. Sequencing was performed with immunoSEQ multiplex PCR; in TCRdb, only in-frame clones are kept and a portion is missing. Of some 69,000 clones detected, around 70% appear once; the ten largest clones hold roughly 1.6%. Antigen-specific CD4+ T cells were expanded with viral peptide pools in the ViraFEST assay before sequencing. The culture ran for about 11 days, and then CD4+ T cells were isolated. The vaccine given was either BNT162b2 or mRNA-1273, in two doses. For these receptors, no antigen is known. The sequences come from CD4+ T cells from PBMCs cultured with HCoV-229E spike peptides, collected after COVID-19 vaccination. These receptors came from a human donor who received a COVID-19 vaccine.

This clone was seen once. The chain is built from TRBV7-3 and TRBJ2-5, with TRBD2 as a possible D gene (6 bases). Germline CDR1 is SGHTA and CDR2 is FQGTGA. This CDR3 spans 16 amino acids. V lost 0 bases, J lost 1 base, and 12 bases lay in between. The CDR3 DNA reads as TGTGCCAGCAGCTTAACCGGGAGAGTATCCCAAGAGACCCAGTACTTC. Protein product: CASSLTGRVSQETQYF. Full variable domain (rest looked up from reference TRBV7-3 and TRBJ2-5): GAGVSQTPSNKVTEKGKYVELRCDPISGHTALYWYRQSLGQGPEFLIYFQGTGAADDSGLPNDRFFAVRPEGSVSTLKIQRTERGDSAVYLCASSLTGRVSQETQYFGPGTRLLVL.

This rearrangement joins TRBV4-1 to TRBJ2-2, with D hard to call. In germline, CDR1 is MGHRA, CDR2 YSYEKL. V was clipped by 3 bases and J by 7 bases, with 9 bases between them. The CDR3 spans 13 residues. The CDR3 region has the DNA TGCGCCAGCAGCCAGCTAGGACGCGGGGAGCTGTTTTTT. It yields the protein CASSQLGRGELFF.

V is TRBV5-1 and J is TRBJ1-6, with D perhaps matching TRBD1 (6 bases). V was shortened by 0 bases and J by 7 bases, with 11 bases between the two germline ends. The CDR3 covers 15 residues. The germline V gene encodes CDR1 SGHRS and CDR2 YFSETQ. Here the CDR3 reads CASSLAQGYNSPLHF. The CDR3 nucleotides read TGCGCCAGCAGCTTGGCCCAGGGGTACAATTCACCCCTCCACTTT. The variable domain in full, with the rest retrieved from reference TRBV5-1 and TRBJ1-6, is KAGVTQTPRYLIKTRGQQVTLSCSPISGHRSVSWYQQTPGQGLQFLFEYFSETQRNKGNFPGRFSGRQFSNSRSEMNVSTLELGDSALYLCASSLAQGYNSPLHFGNGTRLTVT.

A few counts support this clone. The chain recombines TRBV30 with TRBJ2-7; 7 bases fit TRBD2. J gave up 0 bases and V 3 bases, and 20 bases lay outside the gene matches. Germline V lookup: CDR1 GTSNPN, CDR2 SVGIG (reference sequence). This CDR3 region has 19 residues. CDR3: CAWSLPLLADFGASYEQYV. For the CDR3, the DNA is TGTGCCTGGAGCCTCCCTTTGCTAGCGGATTTTGGGGCCTCCTACGAGCAGTACGTC.

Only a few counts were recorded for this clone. The CDR3 DNA sequence: TGTGCCAGCGGGGCGGATCAAGAGACCCAGTACTTC. Translation gives CASGADQETQYF. The chain couples TRBV9 to TRBJ2-5; D is possibly TRBD1 (5 bases). V lost 7 bases, J lost 2 bases, and 9 bases lay in between. This CDR3 has 12 residues. CDR1 is SGDLS, CDR2 YYNGEE, per germline.

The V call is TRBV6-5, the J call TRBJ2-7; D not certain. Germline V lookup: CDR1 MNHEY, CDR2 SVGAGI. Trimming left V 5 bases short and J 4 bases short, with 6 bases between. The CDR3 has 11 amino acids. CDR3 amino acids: CASSQLYEQYV. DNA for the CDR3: TGTGCCAGCAGTCAACTGTACGAGCAGTACGTC.

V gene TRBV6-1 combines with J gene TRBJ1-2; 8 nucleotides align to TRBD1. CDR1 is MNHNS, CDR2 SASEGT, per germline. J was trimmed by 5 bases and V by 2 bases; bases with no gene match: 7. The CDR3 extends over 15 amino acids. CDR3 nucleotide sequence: TGTGCCAGCAGTGAAATGCACCGGACAGGGTATGGCTACACCTTC. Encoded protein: CASSEMHRTGYGYTF.

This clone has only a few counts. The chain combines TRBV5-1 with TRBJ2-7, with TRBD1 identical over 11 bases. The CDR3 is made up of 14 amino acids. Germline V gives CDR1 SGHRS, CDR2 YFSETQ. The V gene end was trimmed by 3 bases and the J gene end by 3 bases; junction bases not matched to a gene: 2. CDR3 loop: CASSYGTGGYEQYV. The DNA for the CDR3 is TGCGCCAGCAGCTACGGGACAGGGGGCTACGAGCAGTACGTC.

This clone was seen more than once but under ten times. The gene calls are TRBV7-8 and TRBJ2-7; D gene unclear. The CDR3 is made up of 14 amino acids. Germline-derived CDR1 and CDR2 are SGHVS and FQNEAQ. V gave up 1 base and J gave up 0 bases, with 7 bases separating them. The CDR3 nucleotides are TGTGCCAGCAGCTTAGAGGCTAGCTCCTACGAGCAGTACGTC. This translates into CASSLEASSYEQYV.

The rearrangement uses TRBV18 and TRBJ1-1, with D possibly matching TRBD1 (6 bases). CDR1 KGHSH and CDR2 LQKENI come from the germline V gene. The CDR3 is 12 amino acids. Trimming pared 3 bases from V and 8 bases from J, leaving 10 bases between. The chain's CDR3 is CASSPITGEAFF. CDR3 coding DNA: TGTGCCAGCTCACCGATCACAGGGGAAGCTTTCTTT.

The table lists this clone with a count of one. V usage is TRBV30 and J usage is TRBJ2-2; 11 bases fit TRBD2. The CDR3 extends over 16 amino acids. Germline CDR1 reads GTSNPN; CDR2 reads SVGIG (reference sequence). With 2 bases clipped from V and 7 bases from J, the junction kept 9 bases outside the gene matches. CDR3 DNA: TGTGCCTGGAGTCATTATAGCGGGGGGGCCGGCGGGGAGCTGTTTTTT. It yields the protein CAWSHYSGGAGGELFF.

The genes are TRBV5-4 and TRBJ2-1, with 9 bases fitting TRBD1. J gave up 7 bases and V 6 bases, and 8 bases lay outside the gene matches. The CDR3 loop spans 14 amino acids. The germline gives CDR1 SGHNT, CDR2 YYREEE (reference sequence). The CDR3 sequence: CASINRDRENEQFF. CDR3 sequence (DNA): TGTGCCAGCATCAATCGGGACAGGGAGAATGAGCAGTTCTTC.

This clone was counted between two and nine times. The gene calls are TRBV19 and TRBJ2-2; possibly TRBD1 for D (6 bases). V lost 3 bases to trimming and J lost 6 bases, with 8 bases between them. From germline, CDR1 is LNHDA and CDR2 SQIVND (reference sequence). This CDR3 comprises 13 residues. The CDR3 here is CASSMGAAGELFF. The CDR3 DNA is TGTGCCAGTAGTATGGGGGCAGCCGGGGAGCTGTTTTTT.

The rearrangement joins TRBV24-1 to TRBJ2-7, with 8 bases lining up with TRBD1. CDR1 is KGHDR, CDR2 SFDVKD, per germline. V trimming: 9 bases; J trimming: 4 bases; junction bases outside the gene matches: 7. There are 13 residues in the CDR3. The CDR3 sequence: CATDRGVIYEQYV. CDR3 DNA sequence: TGTGCCACCGACAGGGGAGTGATTTACGAGCAGTACGTC.

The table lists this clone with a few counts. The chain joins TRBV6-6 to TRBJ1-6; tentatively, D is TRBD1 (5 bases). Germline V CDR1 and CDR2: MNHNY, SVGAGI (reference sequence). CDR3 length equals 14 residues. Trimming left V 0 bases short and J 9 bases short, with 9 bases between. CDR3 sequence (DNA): TGTGCCAGCAGTTACTCGAGGGGTGGTTCACCCCTCCACTTT. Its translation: CASSYSRGGSPLHF.

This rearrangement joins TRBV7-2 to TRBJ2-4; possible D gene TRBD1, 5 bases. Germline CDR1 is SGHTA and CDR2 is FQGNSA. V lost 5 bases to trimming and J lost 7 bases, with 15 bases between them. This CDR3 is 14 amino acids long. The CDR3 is CASSPRVLFNIQYF. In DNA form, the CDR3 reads TGTGCCAGCAGCCCCAGGGTACTCTTTAACATTCAGTACTTC.

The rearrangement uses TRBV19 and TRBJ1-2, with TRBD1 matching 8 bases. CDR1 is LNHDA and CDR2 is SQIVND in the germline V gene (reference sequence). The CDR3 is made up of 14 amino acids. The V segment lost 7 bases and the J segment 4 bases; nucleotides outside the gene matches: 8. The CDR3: CASITDRGAYGYTF. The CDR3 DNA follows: TGTGCCAGTATTACCGACAGGGGTGCCTATGGCTACACCTTC.

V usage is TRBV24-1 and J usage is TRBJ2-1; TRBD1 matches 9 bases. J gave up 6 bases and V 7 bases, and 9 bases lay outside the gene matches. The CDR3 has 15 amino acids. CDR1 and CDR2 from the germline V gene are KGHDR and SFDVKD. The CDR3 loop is CATSSSGTGINEQFF. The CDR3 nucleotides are TGTGCCACCAGCAGTTCCGGGACAGGGATCAATGAGCAGTTCTTC.

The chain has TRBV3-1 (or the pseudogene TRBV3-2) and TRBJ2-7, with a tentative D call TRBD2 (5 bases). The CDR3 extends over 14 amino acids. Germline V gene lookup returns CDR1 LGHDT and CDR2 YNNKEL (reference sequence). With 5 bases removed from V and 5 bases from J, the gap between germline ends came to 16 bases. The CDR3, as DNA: TGTGCCAGCAGCTGCTCTCGGGGTTCGAACGAGCAGTACGTC. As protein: CASSCSRGSNEQYV.

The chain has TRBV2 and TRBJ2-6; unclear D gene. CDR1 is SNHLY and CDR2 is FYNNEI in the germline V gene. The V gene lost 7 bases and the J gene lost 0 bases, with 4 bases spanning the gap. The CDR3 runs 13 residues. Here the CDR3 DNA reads TGTGCCAGCACCCGCTCTGGGGCCAACGTCCTGACTTTC. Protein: CASTRSGANVLTF.

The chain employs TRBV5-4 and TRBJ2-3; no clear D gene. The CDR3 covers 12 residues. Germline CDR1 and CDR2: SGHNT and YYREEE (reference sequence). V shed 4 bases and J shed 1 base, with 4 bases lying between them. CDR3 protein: CASSAGTDTQYF. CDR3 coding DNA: TGTGCCAGCAGCGCGGGCACAGATACGCAGTATTTT.

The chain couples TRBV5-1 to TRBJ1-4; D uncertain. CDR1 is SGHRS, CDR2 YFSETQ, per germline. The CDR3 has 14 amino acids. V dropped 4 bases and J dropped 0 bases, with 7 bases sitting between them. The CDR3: CASSPGTTNEKLFF. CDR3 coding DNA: TGCGCCAGCAGCCCCGGGACAACTAATGAAAAACTGTTTTTT.

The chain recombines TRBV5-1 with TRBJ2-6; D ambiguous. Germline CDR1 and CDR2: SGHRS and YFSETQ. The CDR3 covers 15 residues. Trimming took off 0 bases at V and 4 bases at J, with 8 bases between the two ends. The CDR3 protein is CASSLEAFGANVLTF. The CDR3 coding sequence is TGCGCCAGCAGCTTGGAGGCATTCGGGGCCAACGTCCTGACTTTC.

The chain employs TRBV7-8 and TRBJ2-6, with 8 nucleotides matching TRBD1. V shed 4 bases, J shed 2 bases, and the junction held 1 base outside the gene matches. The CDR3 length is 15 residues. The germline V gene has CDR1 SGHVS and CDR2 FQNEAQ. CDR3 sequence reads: CASSSGGPGANVLTF. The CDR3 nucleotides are TGTGCCAGCAGCTCAGGGGGCCCTGGGGCCAACGTCCTGACTTTC.

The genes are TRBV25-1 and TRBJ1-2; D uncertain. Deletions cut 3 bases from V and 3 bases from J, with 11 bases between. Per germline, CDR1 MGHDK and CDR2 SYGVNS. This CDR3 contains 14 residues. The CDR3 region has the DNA TGTGCCAGCAGTGACTCCGGGGTCTACTATGGCTACACCTTC. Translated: CASSDSGVYYGYTF.

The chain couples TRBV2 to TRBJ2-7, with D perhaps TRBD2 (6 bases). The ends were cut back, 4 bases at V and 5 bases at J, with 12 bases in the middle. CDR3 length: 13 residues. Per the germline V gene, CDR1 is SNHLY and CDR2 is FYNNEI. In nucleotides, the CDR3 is TGTGCCAGCAGTGTTGCGGGGATCCACGAGCAGTACGTC. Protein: CASSVAGIHEQYV.

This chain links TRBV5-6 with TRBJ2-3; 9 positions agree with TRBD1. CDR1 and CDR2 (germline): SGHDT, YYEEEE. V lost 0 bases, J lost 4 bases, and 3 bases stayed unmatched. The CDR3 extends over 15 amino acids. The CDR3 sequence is CASSLAGQGPDTQYF. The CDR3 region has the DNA TGTGCCAGCAGCTTGGCCGGACAGGGGCCAGATACGCAGTATTTT.

The CDR3 here is CASSPGDYEQYV. Written as DNA, the CDR3 is TGTGCCAGCAGCCCCGGGGACTACGAGCAGTACGTC. This sequence joins TRBV6-6 and TRBJ2-7; D perhaps matches TRBD2 (5 bases). Trimming pared 6 bases from V and 3 bases from J, leaving 9 bases between. Germline CDR1 MNHNY, CDR2 SVGAGI (reference sequence). This CDR3 region has 12 residues.

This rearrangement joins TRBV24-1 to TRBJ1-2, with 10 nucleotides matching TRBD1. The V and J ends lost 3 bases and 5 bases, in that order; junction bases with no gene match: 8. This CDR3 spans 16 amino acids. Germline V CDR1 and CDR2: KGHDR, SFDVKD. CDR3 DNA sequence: TGTGCCACCAGTGATACCGGGACAGGGGAAGTTTATGGCTACACCTTC. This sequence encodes CATSDTGTGEVYGYTF.